This entry concerns a single TCR beta chain. This CDR3 region has 17 residues. Germline CDR1 MGHRA, CDR2 YSYEKL. With 3 bases removed from V and 4 bases from J, the gap between germline ends came to 20 bases. This entry is derived from a study of cytomegalovirus exposure and HLA in healthy donors. The PCR employed 60 Vbeta primers together with 13 Jbeta primers. Clones were sequenced by immunoSEQ multiplex PCR, and TCRdb holds only the in-frame ones, with some missing. The sample's table shows approximately 200,000 clones. This sequence originates from a boy younger than 18 in good health and CMV-seronegative. Sequenced sample: PBMCs. The rearrangement uses TRBV4-1 and TRBJ2-3; D perhaps matches TRBD1 (5 bases). CDR3 sequence: CASSHLKGPWGADTQYF. CDR3 nucleotide sequence: TGCGCCAGCAGCCACCTAAAGGGGCCCTGGGGTGCAGATACGCAGTATTTT.